A selection of T cell receptor beta chains follows, all from one sample in a study of blood T cell repertoires in COVID-19. The method was immunoSEQ multiplex PCR; TCRdb's version includes in-frame clones alone and lacks a portion of them. Altogether over 30,000 clones are present, approximately 90% being singletons, with the ten largest covering 5% to 7%. The sequencing input was peripheral blood. The receptors stem from a human donor in a cohort sampled during active COVID-19. Both conserved end residues are part of each CDR3. A D gene is named only where the DNA matches it firmly. The size entry is marked missing in some rows and otherwise reads once, few, many or a size class.

v_gene: TRBV16; abundance: few; d_gene: NA; j_gene: TRBJ1-5; CDR3aa: CASSQSGQGGQPQHF; CDR3nt: TGTGCCAGCAGCCAATCCGGCCAGGGCGGTCAGCCCCAGCATTTT
v_gene: TRBV28; abundance: NA; d_gene: TRBD2; j_gene: TRBJ2-5; CDR3aa: CASSNYGGQETQYF; CDR3nt: TGTGCCAGCTCCAATTACGGGGGGCAAGAGACCCAGTACTTC
v_gene: TRBV5-1; abundance: few; d_gene: NA; j_gene: TRBJ2-1; CDR3aa: CASAGPNYNEQFF; CDR3nt: TGCGCCAGCGCGGGACCGAACTACAATGAGCAGTTCTTC
v_gene: TRBV7-6; abundance: NA; d_gene: TRBD1; j_gene: TRBJ1-1; CDR3aa: CASSRQQGPPVLNTEAFF; CDR3nt: TGTGCCAGCAGCCGCCAACAGGGGCCCCCGGTTTTGAACACTGAAGCTTTCTTT
v_gene: TRBV12-3/TRBV12-4; abundance: NA; d_gene: NA; j_gene: TRBJ2-1; CDR3aa: CASSEIAEQFF; CDR3nt: TGTGCCAGCAGTGAAATAGCGGAGCAGTTCTTC
v_gene: TRBV19; abundance: NA; d_gene: TRBD1; j_gene: TRBJ2-1; CDR3aa: CASSPRTGLGNEQFF; CDR3nt: TGTGCCAGTAGCCCCCGGACAGGGCTCGGCAATGAGCAGTTCTTC
v_gene: TRBV11-2; abundance: NA; d_gene: NA; j_gene: TRBJ2-2; CDR3aa: CASSLEATNTGELFF; CDR3nt: TGTGCCAGCAGCTTAGAGGCCACGAACACCGGGGAGCTGTTTTTT
v_gene: TRBV19; abundance: NA; d_gene: TRBD1; j_gene: TRBJ1-2; CDR3aa: CASTRGSAGGPYGYTF; CDR3nt: TGTGCCAGTACGCGGGGGTCGGCAGGGGGCCCGTATGGCTACACCTTC
v_gene: TRBV14; abundance: NA; d_gene: NA; j_gene: TRBJ2-2; CDR3aa: CASSPISIWNTGELFF; CDR3nt: TGTGCCAGCAGTCCTATTTCCATATGGAACACCGGGGAGCTGTTTTTT
v_gene: TRBV7-9; abundance: NA; d_gene: TRBD1; j_gene: TRBJ1-2; CDR3aa: CASSWTGHGYTF; CDR3nt: TGTGCCAGCAGCTGGACAGGGCATGGCTACACCTTC
v_gene: TRBV6-5; abundance: NA; d_gene: NA; j_gene: TRBJ2-5; CDR3aa: CASRPPSVQETQYF; CDR3nt: TGTGCCAGCAGACCCCCTAGCGTCCAAGAGACCCAGTACTTC
v_gene: TRBV7-2; abundance: NA; d_gene: NA; j_gene: TRBJ2-1; CDR3aa: CASSLAAGMSYNEQFF; CDR3nt: TGTGCCAGCAGCTTAGCCGCAGGGATGTCCTACAATGAGCAGTTCTTC
v_gene: TRBV10-3; abundance: NA; d_gene: NA; j_gene: TRBJ1-2; CDR3aa: CAISESMADYGYTF; CDR3nt: TGTGCCATCAGTGAGTCGATGGCGGATTATGGCTACACCTTC
v_gene: TRBV18; abundance: NA; d_gene: TRBD1; j_gene: TRBJ1-2; CDR3aa: CASSPTTGSHGYTF; CDR3nt: TGTGCCAGCTCACCCACGACAGGGAGTCATGGCTACACCTTC
v_gene: TRBV7-2; abundance: NA; d_gene: NA; j_gene: TRBJ1-2; CDR3aa: CASSFGGEGYGYTF; CDR3nt: TGTGCCAGCAGCTTCGGGGGGGAGGGCTATGGCTACACCTTC
v_gene: TRBV6-2/TRBV6-3; abundance: once; d_gene: TRBD1; j_gene: TRBJ1-2; CDR3aa: CASSYFSDRVRYGYTF; CDR3nt: TGTGCCAGCAGTTACTTTAGTGACAGGGTCAGGTATGGCTACACCTTC
v_gene: TRBV5-1; abundance: NA; d_gene: NA; j_gene: TRBJ1-4; CDR3aa: CASSSSDTTNEKLFF; CDR3nt: TGCGCCAGCAGTTCGTCGGACACAACTAATGAAAAACTGTTTTTT
v_gene: TRBV4-1; abundance: NA; d_gene: TRBD1; j_gene: TRBJ1-1; CDR3aa: CASSRGQGGNTEAFF; CDR3nt: TGCGCCAGCAGTCGCGGACAGGGGGGGAACACTGAAGCTTTCTTT
v_gene: TRBV30; abundance: NA; d_gene: NA; j_gene: TRBJ1-3; CDR3aa: CAWIGANTIYF; CDR3nt: TGTGCCTGGATTGGAGCAAACACCATATATTTT
v_gene: TRBV7-2; abundance: NA; d_gene: TRBD1; j_gene: TRBJ2-1; CDR3aa: CASSPGTGGFGTIF; CDR3nt: TGTGCCAGCAGCCCCGGGACAGGGGGCTTTGGGACGATCTTC
v_gene: TRBV5-1; abundance: NA; d_gene: NA; j_gene: TRBJ1-1; CDR3aa: CASGSGLSSNTEAFF; CDR3nt: TGCGCCAGCGGCTCAGGTCTCAGTTCGAACACTGAAGCTTTCTTT
v_gene: TRBV20-1; abundance: NA; d_gene: TRBD1; j_gene: TRBJ1-2; CDR3aa: CSASEGTVNYGYTF; CDR3nt: TGCAGTGCTAGTGAGGGGACAGTTAACTATGGCTACACCTTC
v_gene: TRBV6-5; abundance: NA; d_gene: TRBD1; j_gene: TRBJ1-5; CDR3aa: CASGPPTGQEQPQHF; CDR3nt: TGTGCCAGCGGACCACCGACAGGGCAGGAGCAGCCCCAGCATTTT
v_gene: TRBV29-1; abundance: NA; d_gene: TRBD1; j_gene: TRBJ1-2; CDR3aa: CSVEGQGNYGYTF; CDR3nt: TGCAGCGTTGAAGGACAGGGAAACTATGGCTACACCTTC
v_gene: TRBV18; abundance: NA; d_gene: NA; j_gene: TRBJ1-1; CDR3aa: CASSPQGGSVNTEAFF; CDR3nt: TGTGCCAGCTCACCACAGGGCGGGTCGGTGAACACTGAAGCTTTCTTT
v_gene: TRBV6-2/TRBV6-3; abundance: NA; d_gene: NA; j_gene: TRBJ2-2; CDR3aa: CASSYPKAGNTGELFF; CDR3nt: TGTGCCAGCAGTTATCCCAAGGCAGGGAACACCGGGGAGCTGTTTTTT
v_gene: TRBV6-5; abundance: NA; d_gene: NA; j_gene: TRBJ2-1; CDR3aa: CASRSIEGGGNEQFF; CDR3nt: TGTGCCAGCAGGTCGATAGAGGGAGGTGGCAATGAGCAGTTCTTC
v_gene: TRBV7-9; abundance: NA; d_gene: TRBD1; j_gene: TRBJ1-2; CDR3aa: CASSPRDSHIF; CDR3nt: TGTGCCAGCAGCCCCCGGGACAGTCACATCTTC
v_gene: TRBV25-1; abundance: NA; d_gene: NA; j_gene: TRBJ1-2; CDR3aa: CASSEIQDYGYTF; CDR3nt: TGTGCCAGCAGTGAGATACAGGACTATGGCTACACCTTC
v_gene: TRBV18; abundance: NA; d_gene: NA; j_gene: TRBJ2-1; CDR3aa: CASSPGEGGTYNEQFF; CDR3nt: TGTGCCAGCTCACCAGGGGAGGGGGGCACCTACAATGAGCAGTTCTTC
v_gene: TRBV28; abundance: NA; d_gene: NA; j_gene: TRBJ1-6; CDR3aa: CASSWRTEDSPLHF; CDR3nt: TGTGCCAGCAGTTGGAGGACGGAGGATTCACCCCTCCACTTT
v_gene: TRBV19; abundance: NA; d_gene: NA; j_gene: TRBJ1-5; CDR3aa: CASSITTVFNQPQHF; CDR3nt: TGTGCCAGTAGTATAACGACAGTCTTCAATCAGCCCCAGCATTTT
v_gene: TRBV4-3; abundance: NA; d_gene: TRBD1; j_gene: TRBJ2-1; CDR3aa: CASTGQGAPDEQFF; CDR3nt: TGCGCCAGCACAGGGCAGGGGGCGCCGGATGAGCAGTTCTTC
v_gene: TRBV7-9; abundance: NA; d_gene: NA; j_gene: TRBJ1-1; CDR3aa: CASRTEMNTEAFF; CDR3nt: TGTGCCAGCAGAACCGAGATGAACACTGAAGCTTTCTTT
v_gene: TRBV9; abundance: NA; d_gene: TRBD2; j_gene: TRBJ2-1; CDR3aa: CASTSGTYNEQFF; CDR3nt: TGTGCCAGCACTAGCGGAACTTACAATGAGCAGTTCTTC
v_gene: TRBV19; abundance: once; d_gene: NA; j_gene: TRBJ1-1; CDR3aa: CASSIGDTIGTEAFF; CDR3nt: TGTGCCAGTAGCATCGGGGACACAATCGGTACTGAAGCTTTCTTT
v_gene: TRBV7-6; abundance: NA; d_gene: TRBD1; j_gene: TRBJ2-5; CDR3aa: CASSRGTGWVETQYF; CDR3nt: TGTGCCAGCAGCCGAGGGACAGGGTGGGTAGAGACCCAGTACTTC
v_gene: TRBV2; abundance: once; d_gene: NA; j_gene: TRBJ2-3; CDR3aa: CASRGRTSTDTQYF; CDR3nt: TGTGCCAGCAGGGGGAGAACTAGCACAGATACGCAGTATTTT
v_gene: TRBV10-3; abundance: NA; d_gene: NA; j_gene: TRBJ1-3; CDR3aa: CATTGRVDGNTIYF; CDR3nt: TGTGCCACGACGGGCAGGGTTGATGGAAACACCATATATTTT
v_gene: TRBV13; abundance: once; d_gene: NA; j_gene: TRBJ1-2; CDR3aa: CASSLGGTGRDGYTF; CDR3nt: TGTGCCAGCAGCTTAGGAGGCACAGGGAGAGATGGCTACACCTTC
v_gene: TRBV6-5; abundance: NA; d_gene: NA; j_gene: TRBJ1-1; CDR3aa: CASYQKGVLRRAFF; CDR3nt: TGTGCCAGCTACCAAAAGGGCGTTTTAAGGAGGGCTTTCTTT
v_gene: TRBV18; abundance: NA; d_gene: TRBD1; j_gene: TRBJ1-4; CDR3aa: CASSPRTGGTNEKLFF; CDR3nt: TGTGCCAGCTCACCCCGAACAGGGGGAACTAATGAAAAACTGTTTTTT
v_gene: TRBV27; abundance: NA; d_gene: TRBD1; j_gene: TRBJ1-1; CDR3aa: CASSGGTGEAFF; CDR3nt: TGTGCCAGCAGTGGGGGGACAGGGGAAGCTTTCTTT
v_gene: TRBV7-2; abundance: NA; d_gene: NA; j_gene: TRBJ2-1; CDR3aa: CASSWSNEQFF; CDR3nt: TGTGCCAGCAGCTGGAGTAATGAGCAGTTCTTC
v_gene: TRBV5-1; abundance: NA; d_gene: NA; j_gene: TRBJ2-3; CDR3aa: CASRPRQAPDTQYF; CDR3nt: TGCGCCAGCAGACCCCGACAGGCCCCAGATACGCAGTATTTT
v_gene: TRBV5-5; abundance: NA; d_gene: TRBD1; j_gene: TRBJ2-1; CDR3aa: CASSSRGTGDEQFF; CDR3nt: TGTGCCAGCAGCTCCAGAGGGACAGGGGATGAGCAGTTCTTC